The rows below give T cell receptor beta chains drawn from one sample of a study of Tregs in tolerant kidney transplant recipients. The repertoire was sequenced with immunoSEQ multiplex PCR; TCRdb's copy has only in-frame clones and lacks some. This table holds 50,000 to 80,000 clones, roughly 98% found once. The source material was Tregs from blood, sampled before the transplant. The receptors were sampled from a human donor who received a combined kidney and bone marrow transplant. Each CDR3 is given with its conserved first and last residue. The order of the fields is clone size, D gene, V gene, J gene, CDR3 protein, CDR3 DNA. A D gene is named only where the DNA matches it firmly. Size values are once, few and many counts, or a class for expanded clones, and some rows have none.

once	TRBD1	TRBV5-6	TRBJ1-6	CASTLRQGVTLHF	TGTGCCAGCACCCTTAGACAGGGGGTAACCCTCCACTTT
-	-	TRBV11-2	TRBJ2-1	CASSFRLTYNEQFF	TGTGCCAGCAGCTTCCGACTTACCTACAATGAGCAGTTCTTC
-	TRBD1	TRBV7-2	TRBJ1-2	CASSPGQGKYGYTF	TGTGCCAGCAGCCCGGGACAGGGAAAATATGGCTACACCTTC
-	-	TRBV4-1	TRBJ2-1	CASSQDSAWSSAYNEQFF	TGCGCCAGCAGCCAAGATAGCGCTTGGTCTTCCGCCTACAATGAGCAGTTCTTC
-	TRBD2	TRBV5-1	TRBJ2-3	CASSFASGRSTDTQYF	TGCGCCAGCAGCTTTGCTAGCGGGAGGAGCACAGATACGCAGTATTTT
-	TRBD2	TRBV11-1	TRBJ2-7	CASSPERGSSYEQYF	TGTGCCAGCAGCCCCGAGCGGGGCTCCTCCTACGAGCAGTACTTC
-	TRBD2	TRBV5-1	TRBJ2-2	CASSLGAGLATGELFF	TGCGCCAGCAGCTTGGGCGCGGGACTAGCGACCGGGGAGCTGTTTTTT
-	-	TRBV19	TRBJ1-1	CASRTHEGTEAFF	TGTGCCAGTAGGACCCATGAGGGCACTGAAGCTTTCTTT
-	TRBD1	TRBV27	TRBJ1-4	CGRTGKNEKLFF	TGTGGAAGGACAGGGAAAAATGAAAAACTGTTTTTT
-	TRBD2	TRBV5-1	TRBJ2-3	CASSLGTSGTDTQYF	TGCGCCAGCAGCTTGGGGACTAGCGGGACAGATACGCAGTATTTT
-	TRBD2	TRBV4-1	TRBJ2-3	CASSQVSGSGYTQYF	TGCGCCAGCAGCCAAGTTAGCGGGAGTGGTTATACGCAGTATTTT
-	TRBD2	TRBV5-6	TRBJ2-1	CASSPGRGGNEQFF	TGTGCCAGCAGTCCGGGGAGGGGAGGCAATGAGCAGTTCTTC
-	TRBD2	TRBV27	TRBJ2-3	CATRMASGNTQYF	TGTGCCACCAGGATGGCTAGCGGGAATACGCAGTATTTT
-	-	TRBV28	TRBJ1-1	CASSLLGGYTEAFF	TGTGCCAGCAGTTTATTAGGGGGTTACACTGAAGCTTTCTTT
-	-	TRBV27	TRBJ2-7	CASSFNPASVSYEQYF	TGTGCCAGCAGTTTTAATCCGGCTAGCGTATCCTACGAGCAGTACTTC
-	-	TRBV7-2	TRBJ1-2	CASSLAGRRYTF	TGTGCCAGCAGCTTAGCAGGGAGGAGATACACCTTC
once	-	TRBV7-2	TRBJ2-7	CASSPAAVTHEQYF	TGTGCCAGCAGCCCCGCGGCCGTCACCCACGAGCAGTACTTC
-	-	TRBV23-1	TRBJ2-3	CASSRGGGLRTDTQYF	TGCGCCAGCAGCCGAGGGGGAGGGCTACGCACAGATACGCAGTATTTT
-	TRBD2	TRBV10-3	TRBJ2-3	CAITASGVTDTQYF	TGTGCCATCACGGCTAGCGGGGTAACAGATACGCAGTATTTT
-	-	TRBV28	TRBJ2-1	CASSGGRSGFF	TGTGCCAGCAGCGGGGGGCGGTCCGGGTTCTTC
-	-	TRBV5-6	TRBJ1-6	CASSVLRGSDSPLHF	TGTGCCAGCAGCGTTCTCAGGGGTTCTGATTCACCCCTCCACTTT
-	-	TRBV6-1	TRBJ2-3	CASSFARQRTDTQYF	TGTGCCAGCAGTTTTGCCAGACAGAGGACAGATACGCAGTATTTT
-	-	TRBV7-6	TRBJ2-7	CASSLALGAREQYF	TGTGCCAGCAGCTTAGCGCTGGGGGCTCGTGAGCAGTACTTC
-	-	TRBV11-2	TRBJ1-1	CASSRTLLNTEAFF	TGTGCCAGCAGCCGGACACTTTTGAACACTGAAGCTTTCTTT
-	-	TRBV15	TRBJ2-3	CATSRDFRADTQYF	TGTGCCACCAGCAGAGATTTCAGGGCAGATACGCAGTATTTT
-	TRBD2	TRBV9	TRBJ2-5	CASSPGLAESQETQYF	TGTGCCAGCAGCCCCGGACTAGCGGAGTCCCAAGAGACCCAGTACTTC
-	-	TRBV28	TRBJ1-2	CASSPSNRVRGGYTF	TGTGCCAGCAGTCCATCAAACAGGGTCCGAGGTGGCTACACCTTC
-	TRBD1	TRBV19	TRBJ1-2	CASSIGQGVNYGYTF	TGTGCCAGTAGTATTGGACAGGGGGTCAACTATGGCTACACCTTC
-	-	TRBV7-9	TRBJ2-1	CASSQYKNYNEQFF	TGTGCCAGCAGCCAATACAAGAACTACAATGAGCAGTTCTTC
once	-	TRBV11-3	TRBJ1-4	CASSLGQNNEKLFF	TGTGCCAGCAGCCTCGGACAGAATAATGAAAAACTGTTTTTT
-	TRBD2	TRBV11-2	TRBJ2-4	CASSPWTSGGRLAKNIQYF	TGTGCCAGCAGCCCATGGACTAGCGGGGGCCGCCTAGCCAAAAACATTCAGTACTTC
once	-	TRBV6-6	TRBJ1-1	CASSHRVGNTEAFF	TGTGCCAGCAGTCACAGGGTGGGGAACACTGAAGCTTTCTTT
-	TRBD1	TRBV27	TRBJ1-2	CASSTGWGQGAGYGYTF	TGTGCCAGCAGTACGGGCTGGGGACAGGGGGCGGGCTATGGCTACACCTTC
-	-	TRBV11-3	TRBJ2-3	CASSSGSGTDTQYF	TGTGCCAGCAGTTCCGGGTCAGGCACAGATACGCAGTATTTT
-	TRBD1	TRBV18	TRBJ2-1	CASSPREGGDYNEQFF	TGTGCCAGCTCACCACGAGAAGGGGGCGACTACAATGAGCAGTTCTTC
-	TRBD1	TRBV5-1	TRBJ2-2	CASSLAPRGPGELFF	TGCGCCAGCAGCTTGGCGCCCAGGGGGCCCGGGGAGCTGTTTTTT
-	TRBD1	TRBV7-6	TRBJ1-4	CASSPQGQGEKLFF	TGTGCCAGCAGCCCCCAGGGACAGGGTGAAAAACTGTTTTTT
-	TRBD2	TRBV5-4	TRBJ2-1	CASSWGTSVYNEQFF	TGTGCCAGCAGCTGGGGGACTAGCGTGTACAATGAGCAGTTCTTC
-	-	TRBV18	TRBJ2-5	CASSPPRLALEETQYF	TGTGCCAGCTCACCCCCTAGGCTAGCGCTGGAAGAGACCCAGTACTTC
once	-	TRBV7-9	TRBJ2-5	CASSSKETQYF	TGTGCCAGCAGCTCAAAAGAGACCCAGTACTTC
-	-	TRBV11-3	TRBJ2-7	CASSLRGQGGFYEQYF	TGTGCCAGCAGCTTAAGGGGGCAGGGGGGCTTCTACGAGCAGTACTTC
-	-	TRBV10-3	TRBJ2-1	CAISDFVGVYNEQFF	TGTGCCATCAGTGATTTCGTGGGAGTCTACAATGAGCAGTTCTTC
once	TRBD2	TRBV15	TRBJ2-5	CATTPWGGEGGETQYF	TGTGCCACCACACCTTGGGGGGGAGAAGGAGGAGAGACCCAGTACTTC
-	-	TRBV20-1	TRBJ2-1	CSASLGLSRFF	TGCAGTGCCTCCCTGGGACTTAGCCGGTTCTTC
-	TRBD1	TRBV4-3	TRBJ1-2	CASSPRQGQPPYYGYTF	TGCGCCAGCAGCCCTCGACAGGGCCAACCTCCTTACTATGGCTACACCTTC
-	TRBD1	TRBV10-3	TRBJ1-2	CAISARPGQGANYGYTF	TGTGCCATCAGTGCCCGACCCGGACAGGGGGCAAACTATGGCTACACCTTC
-	-	TRBV5-1	TRBJ1-2	CASATGPSRDYGYTF	TGCGCCAGCGCGACAGGCCCATCGAGGGATTATGGCTACACCTTC
-	-	TRBV7-9	TRBJ1-1	CASSPVLNTEAFF	TGTGCCAGCAGCCCCGTCCTGAACACTGAAGCTTTCTTT
-	-	TRBV18	TRBJ1-1	CASSPSVGNLNTEAFF	TGTGCCAGCTCACCTAGTGTTGGTAACCTGAACACTGAAGCTTTCTTT
-	-	TRBV11-2	TRBJ1-2	CASSLTDGGNYGYTF	TGTGCCAGCAGTTTAACCGACGGGGGGAACTATGGCTACACCTTC
-	-	TRBV6-1	TRBJ2-7	CASHRGTVAYEQYF	TGTGCCAGCCACCGGGGGACAGTTGCCTACGAGCAGTACTTC
-	TRBD1	TRBV7-9	TRBJ1-2	CASSIGTGGHGYTF	TGTGCCAGCAGCATTGGGACAGGGGGCCATGGCTACACCTTC
-	-	TRBV21-1	TRBJ2-7	CASSPQQGLNYEQYF	TGTGCCAGCAGCCCCCAACAGGGGCTTAATTACGAGCAGTACTTC
-	-	TRBV5-1	TRBJ2-3	CASRSTGTDTQYF	TGCGCCAGCAGGTCAACAGGCACAGATACGCAGTATTTT
once	TRBD1	TRBV5-1	TRBJ2-7	CASSLFVHDRTGENKQYF	TGCGCCAGCAGCTTATTTGTCCACGATAGGACAGGGGAAAATAAGCAGTACTTC
-	-	TRBV18	TRBJ2-7	CASSQSPGTSDLGEQYF	TGTGCCAGCTCACAGTCCCCCGGGACTTCTGATCTCGGGGAGCAGTACTTC